One and the same sample provided the 10 T cell receptor beta chains below, sequenced in a study of CD8 T cells in Susac syndrome. A quantity of 0.5 to 1 ug RNA underwent reverse transcription using random hexamers. MiXCR was run by TCRdb on the immunoSEQ multiplex PCR reads, yielding one entry per CDR3 protein. This table has around 130,000 distinct CDR3 sequences, about 94% appearing once. Sample: CD4+ T cells from PBMCs. The source of these receptors is a human donor with multiple sclerosis.

The genes are TRBV10-3 and TRBJ2-3; D not certain. The CDR3 is 11 residues long. Trimming removed 10 bases from V and 0 bases from J, with 5 bases in between. From germline, CDR1 is ENHRY and CDR2 SYGVKD. This CDR3 reads CATESTDTQYF. CDR3 DNA sequence: TGTGCCACCGAAAGCACAGATACGCAGTATTTT.

The count of this clonotype is one. The gene calls are TRBV3-1 and TRBJ1-3, with unresolved D. The CDR3 is 16 amino acids. Per germline, CDR1 LGHDT and CDR2 YNNKEL (reference sequence). The V end lost 3 bases, the J end lost 0 bases, and 12 bases lay between the germline ends. The CDR3 spells CASSQIVLSSGNTIYF. The CDR3 nucleotides are TGTGCCAGCAGCCAGATAGTCCTGAGCTCTGGAAACACCATATATTTT.

V and J are TRBV28 and TRBJ2-5; unclear D gene. Germline-derived CDR1 and CDR2 are MDHEN and SYDVKM. The CDR3 loop spans 13 amino acids. V lost 2 bases and J lost 5, with 9 bases in between. CDR3 sequence: CASSLVIRETQYF. The CDR3 DNA reads TGTGCCAGCAGTTTAGTTATCAGGGAGACCCAGTACTTC.

This sequence joins TRBV11-1 and TRBJ2-3; a weak D match, TRBD2 (6 bases). This CDR3 has 14 residues. Per the germline V gene, CDR1 is SGHAT and CDR2 is FQDESV (reference sequence). V was cut by 5 bases and J by 0 bases, with 9 bases left in between. The chain's CDR3 is CASSIGTSTDTQYF. CDR3 DNA: TGTGCCAGCAGCATCGGGACTAGCACAGATACGCAGTATTTT.

The chain links TRBV30 to TRBJ2-7, with 8 nucleotides matching TRBD1. V lost 5 bases, J lost 6 bases, and 6 bases stayed unmatched. This CDR3 is built from 12 residues. CDR1 and CDR2 from the germline V gene are GTSNPN and SVGIG (reference sequence). The CDR3 sequence: CAWGQGTAEQYF. In nucleotides, the CDR3 is TGTGCCTGGGGACAGGGAACGGCCGAGCAGTACTTC.

This sequence joins TRBV25-1 and TRBJ1-4, with TRBD1 as a possible D gene (6 bases). Looked up from germline, CDR1 is MGHDK and CDR2 is SYGVNS. V shed 7 bases and J shed 5 bases, with 8 bases lying between them. The CDR3 has 12 residues. DNA for the CDR3: TGTGCCAGCACCAGGGGAAATGAAAAACTGTTTTTT. Residues: CASTRGNEKLFF.

DNA of the CDR3: TGCAGTGCTAGCGCGCGGGGGGGGTACGAGCAGTACTTC. This translates into CSASARGGYEQYF. The genes are TRBV20-1 and TRBJ2-7; 9 bases are a match to TRBD2. Germline CDR1 is DFQATT and CDR2 is SNEGSKA (reference sequence). There are 13 residues in the CDR3. Unmatched junction bases numbered 4, after V lost 3 bases and J lost 4 bases.

The chain joins TRBV29-1 to TRBJ1-1; D is undetermined. Germline V lookup: CDR1 SQVTM, CDR2 ANQGSEA. CDR3 length: 13 amino acids. V was pared by 7 bases and J by 3 bases, with 15 bases between. The CDR3 nucleotides read TGCAGCGCGTCGACCCTTATAGACACTGAAGCTTTCTTT. The encoded protein is CSASTLIDTEAFF.

This chain links TRBV7-9 with TRBJ2-5; no reliable D call. This CDR3 has 14 amino acids. V gave up 5 bases and J gave up 0 bases, with 10 bases separating them. Germline values: CDR1 SEHNR, CDR2 FQNEAQ (reference sequence). CDR3: CASSDQMYQETQYF. CDR3 in DNA: TGTGCCAGCAGCGACCAGATGTACCAAGAGACCCAGTACTTC.

The V gene is TRBV29-1, the J gene TRBJ2-7; maybe TRBD2 (5 bases). With 5 bases removed from V and 5 bases from J, the gap between germline ends came to 13 bases. There are 12 residues in the CDR3. CDR1 is SQVTM, CDR2 ANQGSEA, per germline. CDR3 amino acids: CSVSSASNEQYF. For the CDR3, the DNA is TGCAGCGTTTCCTCCGCTAGCAACGAGCAGTACTTC.